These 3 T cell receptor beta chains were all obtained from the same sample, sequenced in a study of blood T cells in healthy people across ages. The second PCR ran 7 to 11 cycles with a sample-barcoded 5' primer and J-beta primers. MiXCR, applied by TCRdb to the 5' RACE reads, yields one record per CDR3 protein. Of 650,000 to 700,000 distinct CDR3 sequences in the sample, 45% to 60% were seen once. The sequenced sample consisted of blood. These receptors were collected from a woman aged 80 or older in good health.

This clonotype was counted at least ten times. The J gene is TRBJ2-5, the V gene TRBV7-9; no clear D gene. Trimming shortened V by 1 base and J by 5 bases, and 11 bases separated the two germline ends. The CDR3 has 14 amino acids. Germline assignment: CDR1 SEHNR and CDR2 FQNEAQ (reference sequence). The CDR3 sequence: CASSLGILSETQYF. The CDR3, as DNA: TGTGCCAGCAGCTTAGGCATCCTTTCCGAGACCCAGTACTTC.

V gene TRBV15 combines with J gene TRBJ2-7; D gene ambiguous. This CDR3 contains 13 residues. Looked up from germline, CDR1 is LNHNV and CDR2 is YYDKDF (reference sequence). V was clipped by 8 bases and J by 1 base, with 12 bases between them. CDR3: CATGDGDSYEQYF. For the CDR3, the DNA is TGTGCCACCGGCGACGGAGATTCCTACGAGCAGTACTTC.

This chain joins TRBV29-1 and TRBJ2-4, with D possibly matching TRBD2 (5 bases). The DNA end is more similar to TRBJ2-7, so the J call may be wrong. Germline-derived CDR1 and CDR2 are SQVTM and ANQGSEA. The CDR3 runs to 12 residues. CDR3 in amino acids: CSVTSLSDEQYF. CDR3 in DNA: TGCAGCGTTACTTCTCTTAGCGACGAGCAGTACTTC.